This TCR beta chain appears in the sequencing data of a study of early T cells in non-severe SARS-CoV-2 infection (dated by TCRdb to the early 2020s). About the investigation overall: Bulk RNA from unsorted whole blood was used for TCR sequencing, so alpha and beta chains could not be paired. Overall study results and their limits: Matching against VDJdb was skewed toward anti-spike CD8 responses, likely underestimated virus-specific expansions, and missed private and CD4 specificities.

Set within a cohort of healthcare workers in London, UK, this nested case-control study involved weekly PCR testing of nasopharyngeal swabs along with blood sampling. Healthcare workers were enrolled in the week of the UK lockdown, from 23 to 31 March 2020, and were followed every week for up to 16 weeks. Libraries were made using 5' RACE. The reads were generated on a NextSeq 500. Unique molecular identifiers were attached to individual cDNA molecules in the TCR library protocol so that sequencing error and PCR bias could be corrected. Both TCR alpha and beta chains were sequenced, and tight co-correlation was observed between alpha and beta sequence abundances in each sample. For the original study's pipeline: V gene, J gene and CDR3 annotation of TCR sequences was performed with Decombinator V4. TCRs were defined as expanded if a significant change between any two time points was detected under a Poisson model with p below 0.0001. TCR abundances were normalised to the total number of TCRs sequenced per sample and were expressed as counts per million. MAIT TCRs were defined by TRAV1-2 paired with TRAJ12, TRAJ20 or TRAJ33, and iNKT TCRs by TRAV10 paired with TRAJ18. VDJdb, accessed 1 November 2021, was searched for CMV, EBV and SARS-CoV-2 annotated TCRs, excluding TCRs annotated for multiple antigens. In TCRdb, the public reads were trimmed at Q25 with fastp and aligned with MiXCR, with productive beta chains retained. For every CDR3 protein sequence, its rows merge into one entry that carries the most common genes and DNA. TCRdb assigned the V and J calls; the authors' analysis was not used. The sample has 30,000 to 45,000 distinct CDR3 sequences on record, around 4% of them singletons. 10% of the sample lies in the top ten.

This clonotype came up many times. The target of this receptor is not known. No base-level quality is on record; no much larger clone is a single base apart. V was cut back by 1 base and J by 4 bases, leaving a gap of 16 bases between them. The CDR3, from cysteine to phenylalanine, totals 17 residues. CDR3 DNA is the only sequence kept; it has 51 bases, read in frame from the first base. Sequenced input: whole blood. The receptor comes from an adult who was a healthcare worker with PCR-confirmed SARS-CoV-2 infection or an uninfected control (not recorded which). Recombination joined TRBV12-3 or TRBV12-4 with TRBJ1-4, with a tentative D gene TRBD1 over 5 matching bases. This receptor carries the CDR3 CASSLGAGRGHNEKLFF. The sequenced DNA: TGTGCCAGCAGTTTAGGAGCAGGTCGGGGCCATAATGAAAAACTGTTTTTT.